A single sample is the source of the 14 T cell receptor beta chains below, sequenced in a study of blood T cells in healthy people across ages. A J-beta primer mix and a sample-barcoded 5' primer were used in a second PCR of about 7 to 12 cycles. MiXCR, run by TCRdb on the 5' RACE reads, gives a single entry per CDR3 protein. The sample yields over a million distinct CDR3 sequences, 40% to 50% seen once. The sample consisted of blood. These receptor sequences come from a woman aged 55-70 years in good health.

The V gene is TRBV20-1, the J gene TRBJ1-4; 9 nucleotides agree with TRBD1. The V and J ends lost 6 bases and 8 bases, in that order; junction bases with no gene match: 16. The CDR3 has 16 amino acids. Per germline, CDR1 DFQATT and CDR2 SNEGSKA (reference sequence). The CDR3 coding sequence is TGCAGTGCCCAATTATTCACCGGGACAGGGAAGGAAAAACTGTTTTTT. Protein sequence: CSAQLFTGTGKEKLFF.

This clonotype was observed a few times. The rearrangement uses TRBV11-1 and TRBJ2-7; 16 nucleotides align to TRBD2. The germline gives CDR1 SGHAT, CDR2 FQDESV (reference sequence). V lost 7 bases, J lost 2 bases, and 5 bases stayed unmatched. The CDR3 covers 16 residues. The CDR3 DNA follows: TGTGCCAGCACTGGGACTAGCGGGAGGGGAACCTACGAGCAGTACTTC. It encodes CASTGTSGRGTYEQYF.

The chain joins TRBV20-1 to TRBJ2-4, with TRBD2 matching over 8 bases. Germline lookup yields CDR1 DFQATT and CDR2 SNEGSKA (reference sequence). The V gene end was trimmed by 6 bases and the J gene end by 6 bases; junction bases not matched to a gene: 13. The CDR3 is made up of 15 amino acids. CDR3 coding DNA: TGCAGTGCCCCGGGAGGGAGGGTAGGGATAAACATTCAGTACTTC. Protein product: CSAPGGRVGINIQYF.

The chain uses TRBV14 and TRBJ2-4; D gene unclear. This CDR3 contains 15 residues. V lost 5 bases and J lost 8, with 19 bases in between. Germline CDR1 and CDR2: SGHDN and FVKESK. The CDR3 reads CASSFGLGRIDIQYF. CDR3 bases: TGTGCCAGCAGCTTTGGATTGGGCAGAATAGACATTCAGTACTTC.

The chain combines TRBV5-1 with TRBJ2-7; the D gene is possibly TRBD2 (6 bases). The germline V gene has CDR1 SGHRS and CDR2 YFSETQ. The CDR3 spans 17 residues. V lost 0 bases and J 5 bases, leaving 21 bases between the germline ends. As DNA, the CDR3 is TGCGCCAGCAGCTTGGCCAAGATGAGGGGACTCTGGGACGAGCAGTACTTC. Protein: CASSLAKMRGLWDEQYF.

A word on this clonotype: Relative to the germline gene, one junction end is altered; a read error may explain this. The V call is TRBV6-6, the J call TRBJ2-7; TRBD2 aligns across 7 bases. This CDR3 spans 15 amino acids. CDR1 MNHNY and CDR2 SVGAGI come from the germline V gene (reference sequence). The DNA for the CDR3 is TGTCCCAGCAGCTCCCGGGGAGGGGCCGGCAATGAGCAGTACTTC. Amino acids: CPSSSRGGAGNEQYF.

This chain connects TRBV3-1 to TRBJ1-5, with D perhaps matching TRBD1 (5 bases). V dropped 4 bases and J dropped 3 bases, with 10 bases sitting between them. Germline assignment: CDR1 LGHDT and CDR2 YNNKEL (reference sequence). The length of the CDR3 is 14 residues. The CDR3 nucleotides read TGTGCCAGCAGCCGAGGGGTTGACAATCAGCCCCAGCATTTT. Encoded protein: CASSRGVDNQPQHF.

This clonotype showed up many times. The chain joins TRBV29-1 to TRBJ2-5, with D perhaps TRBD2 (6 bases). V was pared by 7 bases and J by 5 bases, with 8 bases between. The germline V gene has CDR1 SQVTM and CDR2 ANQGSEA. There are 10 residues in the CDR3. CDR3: CSAGGETQYF. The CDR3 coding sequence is TGCAGCGCTGGGGGGGAGACCCAGTACTTC.

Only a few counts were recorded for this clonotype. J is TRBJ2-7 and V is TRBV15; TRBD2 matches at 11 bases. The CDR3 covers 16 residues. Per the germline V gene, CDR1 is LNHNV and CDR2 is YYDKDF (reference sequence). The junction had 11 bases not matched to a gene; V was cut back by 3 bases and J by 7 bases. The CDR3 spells CATSRARLAGGREQYF. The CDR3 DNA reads TGTGCCACCAGCAGGGCCAGGTTAGCGGGAGGGCGAGAGCAGTACTTC.

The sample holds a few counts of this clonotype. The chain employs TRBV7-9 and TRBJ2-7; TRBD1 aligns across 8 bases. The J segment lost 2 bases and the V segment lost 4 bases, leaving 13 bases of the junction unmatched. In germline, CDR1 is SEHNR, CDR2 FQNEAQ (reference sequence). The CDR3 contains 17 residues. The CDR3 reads CASSSPRGTGLTYEQYF. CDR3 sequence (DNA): TGTGCCAGCAGCTCACCGAGGGGGACAGGACTGACCTACGAGCAGTACTTC.

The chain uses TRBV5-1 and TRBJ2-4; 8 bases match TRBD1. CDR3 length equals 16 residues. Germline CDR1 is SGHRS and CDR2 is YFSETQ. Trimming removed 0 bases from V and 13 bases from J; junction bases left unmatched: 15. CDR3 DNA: TGCGCCAGCAGCTTGGATGTCGGACAGGGAGGAAGCGGGCAGTACTTC. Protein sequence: CASSLDVGQGGSGQYF.

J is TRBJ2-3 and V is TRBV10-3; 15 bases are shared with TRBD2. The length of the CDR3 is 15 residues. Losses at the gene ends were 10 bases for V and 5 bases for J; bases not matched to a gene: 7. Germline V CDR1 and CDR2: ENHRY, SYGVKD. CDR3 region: CATRTSGRAQDTQYF. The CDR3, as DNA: TGTGCCACCAGGACTAGCGGGAGGGCCCAAGATACGCAGTATTTT.

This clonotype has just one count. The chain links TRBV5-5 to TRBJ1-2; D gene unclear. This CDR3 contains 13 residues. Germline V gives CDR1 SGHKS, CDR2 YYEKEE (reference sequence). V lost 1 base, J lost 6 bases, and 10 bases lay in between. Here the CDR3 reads CASSLSDGDGYTF. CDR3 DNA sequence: TGTGCCAGCAGCTTGTCTGACGGCGATGGCTACACCTTC.

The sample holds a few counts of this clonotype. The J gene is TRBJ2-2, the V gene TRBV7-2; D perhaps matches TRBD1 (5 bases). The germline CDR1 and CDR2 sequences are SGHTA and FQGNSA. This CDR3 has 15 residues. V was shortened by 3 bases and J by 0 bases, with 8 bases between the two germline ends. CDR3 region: CASSFDSPNTGELFF. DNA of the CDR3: TGTGCCAGCAGCTTCGACAGTCCGAACACCGGGGAGCTGTTTTTT.